This T cell receptor beta chain was observed in a study of shared clonotypes between healthy human individuals. The data were produced by immunoSEQ multiplex PCR, yet TCRdb's version contains in-frame clones alone and is incomplete. The sample includes 1.5 million to 2.5 million clones, 85% to 95% of them seen just once. Trimming removed 6 bases from V and 8 bases from J; junction bases left unmatched: 5. The CDR3 sequence is 13 residues long. Germline CDR1 is MDHEN and CDR2 is SYDVKM. CD45RO negativity and positive selection for CCR7 defined naive CD8 cells, a population that excluded terminally differentiated effector memory CD45RA+ cells.

The TCR sequence derives from a man younger than 35 in good health. The chain couples TRBV28 to TRBJ1-4, with 8 bases aligning to TRBD1. Sequenced material: naive CD8+ T cells sorted from blood. This chain's CDR3 is CASRETGAEKLFF. The CDR3 DNA reads as TGTGCCAGCAGAGAGACAGGGGCCGAAAAACTGTTTTTT.